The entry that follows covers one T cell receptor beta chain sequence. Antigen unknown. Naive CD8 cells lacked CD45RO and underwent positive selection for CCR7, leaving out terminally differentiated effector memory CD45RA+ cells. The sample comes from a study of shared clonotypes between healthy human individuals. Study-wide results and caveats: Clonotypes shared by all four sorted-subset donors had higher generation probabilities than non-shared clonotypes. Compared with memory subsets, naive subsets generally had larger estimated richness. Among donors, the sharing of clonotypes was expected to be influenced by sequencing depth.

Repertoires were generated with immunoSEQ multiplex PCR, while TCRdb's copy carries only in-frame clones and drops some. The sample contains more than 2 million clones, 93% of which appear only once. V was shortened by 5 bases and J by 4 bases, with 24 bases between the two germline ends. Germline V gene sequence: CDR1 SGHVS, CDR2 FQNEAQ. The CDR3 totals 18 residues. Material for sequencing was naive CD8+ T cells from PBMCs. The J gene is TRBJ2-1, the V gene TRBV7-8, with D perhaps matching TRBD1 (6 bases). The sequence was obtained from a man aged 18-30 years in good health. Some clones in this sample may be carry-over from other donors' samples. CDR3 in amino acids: CASSDHRVTSRQYNEQFF. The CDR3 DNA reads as TGTGCCAGCAGCGACCACAGGGTCACTTCACGTCAGTACAATGAGCAGTTCTTC.